This entry lists 22 T cell receptor beta chains sequenced from one sample in a study of blood T cell repertoires in COVID-19. Method: immunoSEQ multiplex PCR; TCRdb's copy keeps in-frame clones and lacks some. Of around 100,000 clones in the sample, 85% to 90% were seen once. The sample was peripheral blood. The receptors come from a woman between 45 and 60 years old with acute or convalescent COVID-19.

The rearrangement uses TRBV6-2 or TRBV6-3 and TRBJ1-5; 10 bases match TRBD1. The J segment lost 7 bases and the V segment lost 4 bases, leaving 4 bases of the junction unmatched. The CDR3 has 14 amino acids. The germline V gene encodes CDR1 MNHEY and CDR2 SVGEGT. The CDR3 is CASSFGQGGQPQHF. CDR3 DNA: TGTGCCAGCAGTTTCGGACAGGGGGGGCAGCCCCAGCATTTT.

Here the CDR3 reads CASSLVATRLFDEQYF. CDR3 sequence (DNA): TGTGCCAGCAGCTTGGTGGCCACACGACTATTCGACGAGCAGTACTTC. The chain joins TRBV5-4 to TRBJ2-7; tentative D call: TRBD2 (5 bases). Trimming cost V 0 bases and J 5 bases, with 18 bases left between them. Germline V lookup: CDR1 SGHNT, CDR2 YYREEE (reference sequence). The CDR3 contains 16 residues.

This sequence joins TRBV30 and TRBJ1-4; TRBD1 matches 7 bases. The germline V gene has CDR1 GTSNPN and CDR2 SVGIG (reference sequence). The CDR3 loop spans 13 amino acids. With 5 bases clipped from V and 4 bases from J, the junction kept 4 bases outside the gene matches. CDR3 nucleotide sequence: TGTGCCTGGTCGGGACAGCATAATGAAAAACTGTTTTTT. Translation gives CAWSGQHNEKLFF.

CDR3 residues: CASRTTGGYTF. The CDR3 DNA follows: TGTGCCAGCAGAACTACAGGGGGCTACACCTTC. The chain links TRBV27 to TRBJ1-2, with D tentatively TRBD1 (6 bases). Germline loops: CDR1 MNHEY, CDR2 SMNVEV (reference sequence). V lost 6 bases and J 8 bases, leaving 10 bases between the germline ends. The CDR3 covers 11 residues.

This chain links TRBV21-1 with TRBJ1-1; no DNA check was done on the table's D call, TRBD1. TRBV21-1 is marked as a pseudogene. The CDR3 has 14 amino acids. CDR3 in amino acids: CASGGQGERGEAFF. The CDR3 region has the DNA TGTGCCAGCGGGGGTCAGGGGGAAAGGGGAGAAGCTTTCTTT.

This chain uses TRBV28 with TRBJ2-1; no firm D call. The CDR3 loop spans 16 amino acids. CDR1 and CDR2 (germline): MDHEN, SYDVKM. The V and J ends lost 2 bases and 0 bases respectively, with 11 bases between them. CDR3 in amino acids: CASSLLVESSYNEQFF. The CDR3 bases are TGTGCCAGCAGTTTACTAGTGGAATCCTCCTACAATGAGCAGTTCTTC.

The rearrangement links TRBV28 to TRBJ1-2, with TRBD1 matching over 8 bases. The V gene's germline CDR1 is MDHEN and CDR2 SYDVKM. CDR3 length equals 12 residues. Trimming cost V 10 bases and J 2 bases; bases outside gene matches: 3. This chain's CDR3 is CAIGQGNYGYTF. For the CDR3, the DNA is TGTGCCATCGGACAGGGAAACTATGGCTACACCTTC.

This chain uses TRBV7-6 with TRBJ2-1, with D unclear. Germline CDR1 reads SGHVS; CDR2 reads FNYEAQ. The CDR3 contains 15 residues. V lost 0 bases, J lost 1 base, and 7 bases lay in between. CDR3 protein: CASSLAVGSYNEQFF. CDR3 nucleotide sequence: TGTGCCAGCAGCTTAGCTGTCGGGTCCTACAATGAGCAGTTCTTC. Full variable domain (rest looked up from reference TRBV7-6 and TRBJ2-1): GAGVSQSPRYKVTKRGQDVALRCDPISGHVSLYWYRQALGQGPEFLTYFNYEAQQDKSGLPNDRFSAERPEGSISTLTIQRTEQRDSAMYRCASSLAVGSYNEQFFGPGTRLTVL.

The chain employs TRBV3-1 (or the pseudogene TRBV3-2) and TRBJ1-5, with no clear D. Germline CDR1 is LGHDT and CDR2 is YNNKEL (reference sequence). The CDR3 runs 12 residues. V lost 4 bases and J lost 7, with 8 bases in between. This CDR3 reads CASSRGEQPQHF. Here the CDR3 DNA reads TGTGCCAGCAGCCGGGGAGAACAGCCCCAGCATTTT.

This rearrangement joins TRBV6-5 to TRBJ1-2; a possible D gene is TRBD1 (6 bases). This CDR3 comprises 13 residues. The germline V and J ends were trimmed by 6 bases and 5 bases, with 13 bases remaining between them. Germline CDR1 and CDR2: MNHEY and SVGAGI. CDR3 protein: CASSHREIYGYTF. The CDR3 DNA follows: TGTGCCAGCAGCCACAGGGAAATTTATGGCTACACCTTC.

V gene TRBV4-1 combines with J gene TRBJ2-7; possible D gene TRBD1, 6 bases. Deletions cut 5 bases from V and 2 bases from J, with 13 bases between. Looked up from germline, CDR1 is MGHRA and CDR2 is YSYEKL. The CDR3 totals 14 residues. The CDR3 is CASSKRDTTYEQYF. The DNA for the CDR3 is TGCGCCAGCAGCAAAAGGGACACCACCTACGAGCAGTACTTC.

This chain connects TRBV11-3 to TRBJ2-1; perhaps TRBD2 as D (6 bases). The ends were cut back, 3 bases at V and 5 bases at J, with 20 bases in the middle. From germline, CDR1 is SGHNT and CDR2 YENEEA. This CDR3 has 17 residues. CDR3: CASSLGTGTFADNEQFF. CDR3 sequence (DNA): TGTGCCAGCAGCTTGGGAACCGGGACTTTTGCGGACAATGAGCAGTTCTTC.

The gene calls are TRBV12-3 or TRBV12-4 and TRBJ1-2, with unresolved D. Trimming shortened V by 5 bases and J by 4 bases, and 11 bases separated the two germline ends. CDR3 length: 13 residues. CDR3 in DNA: TGTGCCAGCAGTCCCACACGTCTCTATGGCTACACCTTC. It yields the protein CASSPTRLYGYTF.

This chain joins TRBV5-6 and TRBJ1-2; D unresolved. The germline gives CDR1 SGHDT, CDR2 YYEEEE. The V and J ends lost 4 bases and 4 bases respectively, with 17 bases between them. This CDR3 comprises 15 residues. The CDR3 DNA is TGTGCCAGCAGCCCACCGGAACAAGAGGGCTATGGCTACACCTTC. It specifies CASSPPEQEGYGYTF.

This rearrangement joins TRBV5-1 to TRBJ2-5; tentatively, D is TRBD1 (7 bases). The germline V and J ends were trimmed by 5 bases and 1 base, with 18 bases remaining between them. This CDR3 spans 16 amino acids. Germline lookup yields CDR1 SGHRS and CDR2 YFSETQ. CDR3 region: CASSPTRDRFQETQYF. In DNA, the CDR3 is TGCGCCAGCAGTCCAACGCGGGACAGATTCCAAGAGACCCAGTACTTC.

J is TRBJ1-2 and V is TRBV5-4; 9 bases match TRBD1. Germline V lookup: CDR1 SGHNT, CDR2 YYREEE (reference sequence). V lost 5 bases to trimming and J lost 8 bases; unmatched junction nucleotides: 7. There are 13 residues in the CDR3. The DNA for the CDR3 is TGTGCCAGCAGTCTACAGGGGGCGCGGGGCTACACCTTC. Translation: CASSLQGARGYTF.

The table lists this clone with a count of one. The chain carries TRBV29-1 and TRBJ1-4, with D possibly TRBD1 on 6 matching bases. Germline V gives CDR1 SQVTM, CDR2 ANQGSEA. This CDR3 spans 13 amino acids. V was shortened by 6 bases and J by 8 bases, with 16 bases between the two germline ends. CDR3 sequence reads: CSVQRDIGEKLFF. The CDR3 DNA follows: TGCAGCGTCCAACGGGACATAGGGGAAAAACTGTTTTTT.

The rearrangement uses TRBV6-5 and TRBJ1-1; D is unclear. Trimming shortened V by 4 bases and J by 1 base, and 7 bases separated the two germline ends. The CDR3 covers 13 residues. Germline V CDR1 and CDR2: MNHEY, SVGAGI. CDR3 residues: CASSFQENTEAFF. In DNA form, the CDR3 reads TGTGCCAGCAGTTTTCAGGAGAACACTGAAGCTTTCTTT.

The chain uses TRBV19 and TRBJ2-6, with TRBD1 as a possible D gene (5 bases). The CDR3 consists of 16 residues. Per the germline V gene, CDR1 is LNHDA and CDR2 is SQIVND (reference sequence). V lost 3 bases and J lost 0, with 9 bases in between. CDR3 residues: CASSISDISGANVLTF. The CDR3 DNA sequence: TGTGCCAGTAGTATCTCGGACATCTCTGGGGCCAACGTCCTGACTTTC.

This chain joins TRBV3-1 (or the pseudogene TRBV3-2) and TRBJ1-1, with D hard to call. This CDR3 region has 13 residues. Trimming stripped 4 bases from V and 5 bases from J, with 11 bases between. Germline V gene lookup returns CDR1 LGHDT and CDR2 YNNKEL (reference sequence). This CDR3 reads CASSLTGMTEAFF. The CDR3 coding sequence is TGTGCCAGCAGCCTGACTGGTATGACTGAAGCTTTCTTT.

This clone was seen only a few times. The chain has TRBV5-1 and TRBJ1-2, with D perhaps TRBD1 (5 bases). CDR3 length: 12 amino acids. Per the germline V gene, CDR1 is SGHRS and CDR2 is YFSETQ. V was cut by 5 bases and J by 0 bases, with 5 bases left in between. DNA of the CDR3: TGCGCCAGCAGAGGGGCTAACTATGGCTACACCTTC. It is translated as CASRGANYGYTF.

The chain recombines TRBV5-6 with TRBJ1-2; maybe TRBD1 (5 bases). Germline V gene lookup returns CDR1 SGHDT and CDR2 YYEEEE. The CDR3 runs to 16 residues. With 1 base removed from V and 7 bases from J, the gap between germline ends came to 20 bases. The CDR3 DNA reads as TGTGCCAGCAGCTTGTTGGCAGGGATACAGGATAGTGGCTACACCTTC. This encodes CASSLLAGIQDSGYTF. The entire variable domain, with the rest obtained from reference TRBV5-6 and TRBJ1-2, is as follows: DAGVTQSPTHLIKTRGQQVTLRCSPKSGHDTVSWYQQALGQGPQFIFQYYEEEERQRGNFPDRFSGHQFPNYSSELNVNALLLGDSALYLCASSLLAGIQDSGYTFGSGTRLTVV.